This T cell receptor (beta chain) came from a study of T cell responses to AZD1222 COVID-19 vaccine. Background on the study: Timing groups of about 4 and about 12 weeks for second doses were pooled.

Worth noting for this clone: As yet, its antigen is unknown.

General study points: Clonal diversity may have been underestimated, and the donors were mostly white British, with more females than males. Scientists sampled the repertoires only once the peak T cell response had passed. Baseline antibody screening turned up just a handful of seropositive AZD1222 recipients.

V was shortened by 0 bases and J by 4 bases, with 12 bases between the two germline ends. From germline, CDR1 is LGHDT and CDR2 YNNKEL (reference sequence). This CDR3 spans 15 amino acids. Data came from immunoSEQ multiplex PCR; TCRdb stores just in-frame clones and leaves some out. The sample holds around 140,000 clones; roughly 90% are singletons and the top ten take approximately 1.6%. The material was peripheral blood, obtained on day 0 of AZD1222 vaccination. The TCR sequence derives from an adult in good health. This chain links TRBV3-1 (or the pseudogene TRBV3-2) with TRBJ1-2; D ambiguous. CDR3 in amino acids: CASSQDAVPSYGYTF. CDR3 nucleotides: TGTGCCAGCAGCCAAGACGCAGTCCCCAGCTATGGCTACACCTTC.